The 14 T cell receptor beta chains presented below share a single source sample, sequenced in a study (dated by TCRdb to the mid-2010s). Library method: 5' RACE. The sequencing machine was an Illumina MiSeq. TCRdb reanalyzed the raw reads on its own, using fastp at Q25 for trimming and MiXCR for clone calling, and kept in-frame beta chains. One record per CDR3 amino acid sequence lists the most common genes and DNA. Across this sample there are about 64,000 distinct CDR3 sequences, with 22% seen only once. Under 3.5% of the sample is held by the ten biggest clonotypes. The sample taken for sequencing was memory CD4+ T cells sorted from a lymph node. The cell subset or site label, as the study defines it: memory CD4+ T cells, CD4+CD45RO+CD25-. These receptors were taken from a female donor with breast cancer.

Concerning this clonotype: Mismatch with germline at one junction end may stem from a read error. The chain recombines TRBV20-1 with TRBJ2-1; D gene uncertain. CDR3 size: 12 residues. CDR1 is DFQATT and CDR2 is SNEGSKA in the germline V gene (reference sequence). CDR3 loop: CRASKLYNEQFF. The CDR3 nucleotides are TGCAGGGCTAGTAAACTCTACAATGAGCAGTTCTTC.

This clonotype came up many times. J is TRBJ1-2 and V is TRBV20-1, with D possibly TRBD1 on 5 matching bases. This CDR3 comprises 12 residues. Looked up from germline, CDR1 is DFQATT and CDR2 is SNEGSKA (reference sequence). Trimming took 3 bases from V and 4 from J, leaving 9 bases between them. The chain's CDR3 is CSASAGIYGYTF. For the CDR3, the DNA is TGCAGTGCTAGTGCAGGGATCTATGGCTACACCTTC.

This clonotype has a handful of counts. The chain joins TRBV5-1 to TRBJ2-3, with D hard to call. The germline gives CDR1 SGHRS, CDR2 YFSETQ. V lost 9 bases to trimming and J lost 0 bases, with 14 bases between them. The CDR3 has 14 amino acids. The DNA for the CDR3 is TGCGCCACGCGCCAGGTCTCGAGCACAGATACGCAGTATTTT. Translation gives CATRQVSSTDTQYF.

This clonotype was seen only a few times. In nucleotides, the CDR3 is TGTGCCAGCAGTTTAGCGGCGGCCACTAACTATGGCTACACCTTC. It is translated as CASSLAAATNYGYTF. This sequence joins TRBV28 and TRBJ1-2, with D uncertain. Trimming removed 2 bases from V and 0 bases from J, with 10 bases in between. Per the germline V gene, CDR1 is MDHEN and CDR2 is SYDVKM. The CDR3 sequence is 15 residues long.

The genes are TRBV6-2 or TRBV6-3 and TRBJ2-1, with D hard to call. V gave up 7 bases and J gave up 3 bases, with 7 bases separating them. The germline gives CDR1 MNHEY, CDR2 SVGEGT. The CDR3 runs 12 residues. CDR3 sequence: CASTKNYNEQFF. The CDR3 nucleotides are TGTGCCAGCACCAAAAACTACAATGAGCAGTTCTTC.

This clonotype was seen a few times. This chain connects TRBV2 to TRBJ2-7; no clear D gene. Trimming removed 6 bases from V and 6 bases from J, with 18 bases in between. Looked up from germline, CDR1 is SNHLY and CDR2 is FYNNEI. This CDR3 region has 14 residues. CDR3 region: CASSSPDPTPEQYF. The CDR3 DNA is TGTGCCAGCAGCTCCCCGGACCCCACCCCCGAGCAGTACTTC.

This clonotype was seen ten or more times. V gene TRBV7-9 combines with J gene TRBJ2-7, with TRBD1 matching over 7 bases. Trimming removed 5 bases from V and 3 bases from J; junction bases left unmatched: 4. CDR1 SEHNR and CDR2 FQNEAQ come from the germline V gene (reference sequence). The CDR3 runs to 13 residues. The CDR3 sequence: CASSAQGIYEQYF. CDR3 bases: TGTGCCAGCAGCGCACAGGGGATCTACGAGCAGTACTTC.

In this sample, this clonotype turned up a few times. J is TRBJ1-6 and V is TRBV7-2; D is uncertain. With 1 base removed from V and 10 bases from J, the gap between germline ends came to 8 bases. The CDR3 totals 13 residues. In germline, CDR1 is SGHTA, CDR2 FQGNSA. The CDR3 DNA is TGTGCCAGCAGCTTAGGTTGGGAATCACCCCTCCACTTT. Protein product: CASSLGWESPLHF.

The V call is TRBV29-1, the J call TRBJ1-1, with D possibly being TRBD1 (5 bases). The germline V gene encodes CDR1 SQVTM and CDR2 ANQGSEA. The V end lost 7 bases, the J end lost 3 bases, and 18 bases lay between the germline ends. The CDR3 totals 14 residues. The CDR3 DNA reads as TGCAGCGCCCACAAGGGACGGGTAGACACTGAAGCTTTCTTT. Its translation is CSAHKGRVDTEAFF.

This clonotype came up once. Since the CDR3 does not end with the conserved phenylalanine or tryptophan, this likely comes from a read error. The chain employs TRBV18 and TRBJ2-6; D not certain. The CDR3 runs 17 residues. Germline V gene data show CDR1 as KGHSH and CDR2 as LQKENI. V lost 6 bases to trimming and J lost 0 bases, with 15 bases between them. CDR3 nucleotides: TGTGCCAGCTCCCGATCCCCAGGTGACTCTGGGGCCAACGTCCTGACTGTC. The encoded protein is CASSRSPGDSGANVLTV.

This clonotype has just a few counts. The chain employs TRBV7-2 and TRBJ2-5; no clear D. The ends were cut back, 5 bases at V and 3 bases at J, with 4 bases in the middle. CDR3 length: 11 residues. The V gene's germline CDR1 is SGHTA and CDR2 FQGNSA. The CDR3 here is CASSIKETQYF. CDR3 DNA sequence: TGTGCCAGCAGCATTAAAGAGACCCAGTACTTC.

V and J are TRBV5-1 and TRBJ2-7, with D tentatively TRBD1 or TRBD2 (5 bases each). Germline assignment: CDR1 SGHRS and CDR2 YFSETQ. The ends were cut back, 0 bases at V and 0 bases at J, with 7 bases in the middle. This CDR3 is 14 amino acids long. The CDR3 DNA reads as TGCGCCAGCAGCTTGGGGGACGCCTCCTACGAGCAGTACTTC. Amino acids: CASSLGDASYEQYF.

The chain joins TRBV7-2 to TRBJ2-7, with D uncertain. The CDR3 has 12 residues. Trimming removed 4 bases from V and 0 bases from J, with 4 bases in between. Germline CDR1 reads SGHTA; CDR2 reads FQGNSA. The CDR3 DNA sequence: TGTGCCAGCAGCTGGGACTCCTACGAGCAGTACTTC. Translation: CASSWDSYEQYF.

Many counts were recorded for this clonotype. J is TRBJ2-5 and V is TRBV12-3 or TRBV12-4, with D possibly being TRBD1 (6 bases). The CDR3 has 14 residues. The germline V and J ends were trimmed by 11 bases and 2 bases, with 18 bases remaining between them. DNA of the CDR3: TGTGCCTGCTCTAAGGACAGACTTCAAGAGACCCAGTACTTC. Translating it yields CACSKDRLQETQYF.